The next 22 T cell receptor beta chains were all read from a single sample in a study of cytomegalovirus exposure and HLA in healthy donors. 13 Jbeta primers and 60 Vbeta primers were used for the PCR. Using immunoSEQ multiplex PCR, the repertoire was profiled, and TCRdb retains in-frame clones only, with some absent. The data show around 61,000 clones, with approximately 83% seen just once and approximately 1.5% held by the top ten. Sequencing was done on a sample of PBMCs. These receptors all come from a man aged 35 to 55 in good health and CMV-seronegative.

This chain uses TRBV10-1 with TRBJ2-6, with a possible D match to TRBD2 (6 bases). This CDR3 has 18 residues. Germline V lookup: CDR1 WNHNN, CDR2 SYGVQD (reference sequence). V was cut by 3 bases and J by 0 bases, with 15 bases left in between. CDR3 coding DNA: TGCGCCAGCAGTGATTGTAGGGGACTCAACTCTGGGGCCAACGTCCTGACTTTC. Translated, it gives CASSDCRGLNSGANVLTF.

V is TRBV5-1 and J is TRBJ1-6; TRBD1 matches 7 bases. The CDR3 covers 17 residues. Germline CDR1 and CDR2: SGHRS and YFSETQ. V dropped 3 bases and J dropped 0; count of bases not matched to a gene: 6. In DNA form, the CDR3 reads TGCGCCAGCAGCTCTGGACAGGCGAGCTCCTATAATTCACCCCTCCACTTT. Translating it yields CASSSGQASSYNSPLHF.

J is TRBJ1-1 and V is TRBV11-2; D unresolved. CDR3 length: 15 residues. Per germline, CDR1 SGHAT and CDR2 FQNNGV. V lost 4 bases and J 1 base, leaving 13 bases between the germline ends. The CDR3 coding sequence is TGTGCCAGCAGCTCCTTCCGGGTCCCGAACACTGAAGCTTTCTTT. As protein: CASSSFRVPNTEAFF.

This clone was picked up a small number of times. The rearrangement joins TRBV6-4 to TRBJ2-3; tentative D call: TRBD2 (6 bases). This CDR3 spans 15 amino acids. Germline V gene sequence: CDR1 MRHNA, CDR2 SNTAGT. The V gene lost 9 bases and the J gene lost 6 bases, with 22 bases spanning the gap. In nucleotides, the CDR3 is TGTGCCAGTGCTCAAACGGCGGGGAACGCGGATACGCAGTATTTT. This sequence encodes CASAQTAGNADTQYF.

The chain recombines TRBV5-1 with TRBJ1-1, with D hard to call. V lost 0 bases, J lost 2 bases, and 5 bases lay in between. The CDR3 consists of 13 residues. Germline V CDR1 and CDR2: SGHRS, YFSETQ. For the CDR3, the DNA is TGCGCCAGCAGCTTGGAATTAAACACTGAAGCTTTCTTT. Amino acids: CASSLELNTEAFF.

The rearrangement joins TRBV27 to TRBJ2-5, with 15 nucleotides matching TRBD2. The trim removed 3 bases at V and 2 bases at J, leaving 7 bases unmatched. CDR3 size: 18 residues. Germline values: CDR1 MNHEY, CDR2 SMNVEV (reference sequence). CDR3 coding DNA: TGTGCCAGCAGTTTGTTGGGACTAGCGGGGGGAGGGCAAGAGACCCAGTACTTC. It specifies CASSLLGLAGGGQETQYF.

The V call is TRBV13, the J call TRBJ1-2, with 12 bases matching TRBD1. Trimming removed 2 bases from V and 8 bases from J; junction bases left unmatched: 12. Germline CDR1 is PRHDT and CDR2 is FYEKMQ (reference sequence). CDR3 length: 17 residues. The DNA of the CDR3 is TGTGCCAGCAGCTTACGAAGAGGGACAGGGGGCGTCGGCGGCTACACCTTC. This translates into CASSLRRGTGGVGGYTF.

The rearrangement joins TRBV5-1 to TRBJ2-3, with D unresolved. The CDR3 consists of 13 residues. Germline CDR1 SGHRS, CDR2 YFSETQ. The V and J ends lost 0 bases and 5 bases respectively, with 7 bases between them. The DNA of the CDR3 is TGCGCCAGCAGCTTGGTATCGGGAGATACGCAGTATTTT. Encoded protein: CASSLVSGDTQYF.

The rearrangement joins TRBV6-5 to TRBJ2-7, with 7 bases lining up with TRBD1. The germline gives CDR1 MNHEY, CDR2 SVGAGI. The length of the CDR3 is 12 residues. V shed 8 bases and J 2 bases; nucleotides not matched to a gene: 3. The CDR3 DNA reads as TGTGCCAGCCGACAGGGTCCCTACGAGCAGTACTTC. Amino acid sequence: CASRQGPYEQYF.

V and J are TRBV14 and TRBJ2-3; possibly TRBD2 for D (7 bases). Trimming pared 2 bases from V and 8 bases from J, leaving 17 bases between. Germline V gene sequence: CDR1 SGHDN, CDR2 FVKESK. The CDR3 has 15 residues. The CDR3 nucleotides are TGTGCCAGCAGCCAATATCGGGGGGCTTTAGGTACGCAGTATTTT. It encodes CASSQYRGALGTQYF.

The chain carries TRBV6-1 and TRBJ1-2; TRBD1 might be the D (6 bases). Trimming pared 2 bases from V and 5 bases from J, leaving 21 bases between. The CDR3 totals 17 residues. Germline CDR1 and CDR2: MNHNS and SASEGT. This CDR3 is CASSEIGEGVKIYGYTF. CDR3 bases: TGTGCCAGCAGTGAAATTGGAGAGGGGGTTAAGATTTATGGCTACACCTTC.

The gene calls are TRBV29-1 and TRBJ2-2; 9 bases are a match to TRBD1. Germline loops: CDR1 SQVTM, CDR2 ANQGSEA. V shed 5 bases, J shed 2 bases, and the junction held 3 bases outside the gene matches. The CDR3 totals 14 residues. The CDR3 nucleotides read TGCAGCGTTCTACAGGGGGCTAACACCGGGGAGCTGTTTTTT. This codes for CSVLQGANTGELFF.

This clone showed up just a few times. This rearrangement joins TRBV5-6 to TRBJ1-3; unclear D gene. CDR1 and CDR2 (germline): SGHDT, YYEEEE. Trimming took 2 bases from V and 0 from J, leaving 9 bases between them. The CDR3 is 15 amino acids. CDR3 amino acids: CASSFLAGSGNTIYF. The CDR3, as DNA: TGTGCCAGCAGCTTTTTGGCAGGCTCTGGAAACACCATATATTTT.

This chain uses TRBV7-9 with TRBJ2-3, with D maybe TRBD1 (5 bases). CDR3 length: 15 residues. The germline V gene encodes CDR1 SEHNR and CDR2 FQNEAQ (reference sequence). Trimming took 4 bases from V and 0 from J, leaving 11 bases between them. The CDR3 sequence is CASSSRTLSTDTQYF. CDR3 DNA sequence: TGTGCCAGCAGCTCAAGGACACTTAGCACAGATACGCAGTATTTT.

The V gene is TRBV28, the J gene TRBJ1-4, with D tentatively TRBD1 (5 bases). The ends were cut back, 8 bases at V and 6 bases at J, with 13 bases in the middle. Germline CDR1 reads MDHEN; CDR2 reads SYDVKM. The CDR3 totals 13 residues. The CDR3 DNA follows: TGTGCCAGCCTGTCAGGGCGAGATGAAAAACTGTTTTTT. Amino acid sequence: CASLSGRDEKLFF.

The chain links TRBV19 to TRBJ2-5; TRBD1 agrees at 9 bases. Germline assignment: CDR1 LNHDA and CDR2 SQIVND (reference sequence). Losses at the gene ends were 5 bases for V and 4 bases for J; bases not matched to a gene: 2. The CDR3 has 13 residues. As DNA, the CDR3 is TGTGCCAGTAGTCCGGGACAGGGAGAGACCCAGTACTTC. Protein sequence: CASSPGQGETQYF.

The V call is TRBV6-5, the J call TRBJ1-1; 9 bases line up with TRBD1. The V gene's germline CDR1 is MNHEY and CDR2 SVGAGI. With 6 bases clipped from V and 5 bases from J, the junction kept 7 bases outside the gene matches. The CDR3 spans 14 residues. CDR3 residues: CASRTTGGLTEAFF. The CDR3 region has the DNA TGTGCCAGCAGGACGACAGGGGGATTAACTGAAGCTTTCTTT.

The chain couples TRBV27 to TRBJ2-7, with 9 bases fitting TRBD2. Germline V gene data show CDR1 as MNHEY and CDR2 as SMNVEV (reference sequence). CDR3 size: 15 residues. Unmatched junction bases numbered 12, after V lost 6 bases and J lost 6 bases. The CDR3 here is CASRPGTSFLGEQYF. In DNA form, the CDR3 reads TGTGCCAGCAGGCCTGGGACTAGCTTTTTAGGCGAGCAGTACTTC.

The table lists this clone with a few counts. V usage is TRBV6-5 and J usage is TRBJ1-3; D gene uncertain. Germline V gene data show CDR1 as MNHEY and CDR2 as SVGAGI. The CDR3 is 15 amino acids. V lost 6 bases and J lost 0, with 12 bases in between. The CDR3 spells CASSLSTPSGNTIYF. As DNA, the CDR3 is TGTGCCAGCAGCCTGTCTACCCCCTCTGGAAACACCATATATTTT.

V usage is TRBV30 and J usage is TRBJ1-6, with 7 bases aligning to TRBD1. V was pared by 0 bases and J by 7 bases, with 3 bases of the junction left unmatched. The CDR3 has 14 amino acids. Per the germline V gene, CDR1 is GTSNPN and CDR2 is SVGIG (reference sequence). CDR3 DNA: TGTGCCTGGAGTGTACTGGGACAGAATTCACCCCTCCACTTT. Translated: CAWSVLGQNSPLHF.

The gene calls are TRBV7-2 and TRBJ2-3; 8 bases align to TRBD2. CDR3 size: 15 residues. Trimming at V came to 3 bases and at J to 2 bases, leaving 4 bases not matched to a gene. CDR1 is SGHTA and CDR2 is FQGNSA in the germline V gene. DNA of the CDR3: TGTGCCAGCAGCTTTGGCGGGGGGACCACAGATACGCAGTATTTT. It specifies CASSFGGGTTDTQYF.

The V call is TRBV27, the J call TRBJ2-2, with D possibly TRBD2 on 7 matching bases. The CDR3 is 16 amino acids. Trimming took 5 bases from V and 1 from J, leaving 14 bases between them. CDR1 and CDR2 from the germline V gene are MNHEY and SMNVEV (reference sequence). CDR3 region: CASSPGGGQNTGELFF. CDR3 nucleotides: TGTGCCAGCAGTCCAGGCGGGGGACAGAACACCGGGGAGCTGTTTTTT.